This paragraph covers one TCR beta chain sequence. No cognate antigen has been identified for it. No per-base quality is available; no much larger clone lies one base away. The cohort was made up of 666 healthy bone marrow donors. All cohort members were sampled while nominally healthy, although unrecorded immune exposures were likely present. The donor tested CMV seropositive and was one of the 289 seropositive cohort members. Each donor provided a peripheral blood sample, and peripheral blood mononuclear cells were used for TCR beta sequencing. Genomic DNA was extracted from the blood cell samples with the Qiagen DNeasy Blood Extraction Kit. The data belong to a study of cytomegalovirus exposure and HLA in healthy donors (dated by TCRdb to about 2017). Study-wide context: According to an earlier analysis of around 600 of the donors, roughly 180 million T cells yielded 117 million unique TCR beta sequences and around 300 Gb of sequence data. About 330 gigabases of sequencing data and around 85 million unique TCR sequences made up an early release that covered approximately 620 HLA-typed donors. The genetic ancestry cluster associated with self-reported Caucasian donors included over 80% of the approximately 410 genotyped donors. The aim of the study was to test whether cataloging public T cell receptors could identify signatures of past pathogen exposure. The study profiled the T cell repertoires of hundreds of subjects by immunosequencing and related them to cytomegalovirus serostatus. A separate validation cohort of 90 to 150 different subjects was used in addition to the 666-subject first cohort. High-throughput TCR immunosequencing, statistical association of individual TCRs with disease status, and machine learning were combined to predict cytomegalovirus infection status. In a later analysis, previously published TCR beta repertoires from 500 to 750 donors were re-analyzed and high-resolution HLA genotyping was added so that TCR occurrence patterns could be studied. In the later analysis, no new phenotypic data were used to find candidate immune exposures; instead, reliance was placed on TCR beta sequences and their occurrence across donors. An earlier analysis of approximately 640 of the donors applied high-throughput TCR beta sequencing to assess whether each TCR beta V gene segment acted as functional or pseudogenic. Donor age, sex, ethnicity and CMV serostatus were compiled together with the repertoire data. A later genetic analysis used genome-wide SNP genotypes for about 65% of the roughly 670 donors, treating that subset as a discovery cohort. Every repertoire in the discovery cohort had been generated on one and the same sequencing platform. Class I and class II HLA loci were covered by the typing at four-digit resolution. The number of donors typed differed by locus, with roughly 629-640 for A, B, C, DRB1 and DQB1, 522 for DQA1, 600 to 610 for DPA1, and some 440 for DPB1. Because of strong linkage in the cohort, a handful of DR-DQ haplotypes were treated as single units for association and clustering. Across approximately 400 genotyped donors of the cohort, an average of about 240,000 unique TCR beta nucleotide sequences per donor were sequenced, and about a sixth of those sequences were non-productive. What the authors observed across the whole study: The 87-base-pair reads could not distinguish some IMGT-functional V segments, including TRBV6-2 and TRBV6-3, so those segments were excluded. Linkage disequilibrium might explain the correlated functional status among segregating V segments, but an unknown experimental factor could not be ruled out. In vitro tests confirmed that three of the cytomegalovirus-associated TCR beta chains recognize cytomegalovirus antigens. A later analysis associated about 17,000 TCR beta sequences with specific HLA alleles at a false discovery rate of 0.05. The authors suggested that the approach could potentially be generalized to other disease states and immunological phenotypes. Only TCR beta chains were sequenced in this cohort, and the absence of alpha or paired-chain data limited detectable features. According to a later analysis, parvovirus B19, influenza, CMV and Epstein-Barr virus appeared linked to several top co-occurrence clusters. In an earlier analysis of about 540 of the donors, most TCR beta V segments were observed in productive rearrangements about 87% or about 30% of the time, broadly matching IMGT annotations. Because HLA typing was unavailable for some donors at each locus, only the typed subset was used in association tests. The sequencing pipeline was judged likely to have produced a cluster of highly shared sequence variants as a technical artifact. In both the original and validation cohorts, the classifier was reported to diagnose cytomegalovirus status with high specificity and sensitivity. The presence/absence analyses assumed that sequencing depth was roughly uniform across donors, and that assumption may not be true. When HLA alleles, especially DR and DQ, strongly co-occurred, attributing TCR associations to individual alleles was difficult. A later analysis found that HLA-associated TCR beta chains were more clonally expanded and had lower generation probabilities than equally common non-associated chains. Because counts were too low, around 17 rarely observed V segments, including chromosome 9 orphons, were left out of the earlier analysis of about 620 of the donors. A total of 164 TCR beta chains were listed by the study as associated with cytomegalovirus. According to a later analysis, most CMV-associated TCR beta chains appeared to be HLA-restricted, and the HLA associations seemed to be driven largely by CMV exposure. A further reported finding was that TCR beta sequences accurately predicted the HLA-A and HLA-B alleles for most subjects in the first cohort. According to a later analysis, TCR association rates differed among HLA loci, with DRB1 alleles showing the most associated TCRs and HLA-C alleles showing the fewest. While some public TCRs were present in many individuals, most TCR sequences turned up only very rarely across donors. For the cohort, immune exposure information was limited to CMV serostatus. In a later genetic analysis, a missense DCLRE1C variant was associated with V-gene and J-gene trimming of TCR beta chains, and the association was replicated in an independent cohort. In a later genetic analysis, fewer N-insertions in productive TCRs were reported among donors in an Asian-associated ancestry cluster than the approximately 710-donor mean.

Via the germline V gene, CDR1 is SGHTA and CDR2 FQGNSA. At the junction V is shortened by 2 bases and J by 8 bases; bases outside the gene matches: 4. The CDR3 runs 13 residues from the cysteine to the phenylalanine. Just the 39-base CDR3 DNA is kept, in frame starting at base 1. The method was the immunoSEQ multiplex PCR assay. For the multiplex PCR, a mixture combining 60 forward primers for TCR Vbeta segments and 13 reverse primers for TCR Jbeta segments was used. Amplification of the CDR3 region of rearranged TCR beta genes was performed with a multiplex PCR assay on genomic DNA. Amplified TCR beta libraries were sequenced as 87-base-pair reads on the Illumina HiSeq System. The paper's processing steps were these. A later analysis tallied 70 million to 100 million unique TCR beta chains across the 660 or so repertoires, and approximately 12 million of those chains were shared by two or more donors. A nearest-neighbor algorithm error-corrected the raw reads and collapsed the reads into unique sequences, merging closely related sequences to remove PCR and sequencing errors. CDR3 sequences were aligned to IMGT reference sequences to assign V, D and J gene segments. For a sequence to be retained, at least a six-nucleotide match to both a V gene segment and a J gene segment was required. Rearrangements were classified as productive when the CDR3 lacked stop codons and remained in frame with V and J, and all other rearrangements were classified as non-productive. CDR3 was defined by IMGT convention, running from the second conserved V-encoded cysteine to the conserved J-encoded phenylalanine. The earlier analysis of about 570 of the donors excluded any sequence lacking an unambiguous match to a single V gene segment. An earlier analysis of about 590 of the donors classified V segments as functional when productive rearrangements were above 56.7% and as segregating when the standard deviation between donors was above 5%. A statistical classification framework was developed to diagnose cytomegalovirus status using the catalog of TCR beta chain sequences. V and J gene assignment, in a later analysis, came from comparing TCR nucleotide sequences with IMGT/GENE-DB human TR gene sequences. The TCRdist pipeline was used in a later analysis to assign CDR3 sequences and most-parsimonious VDJ recombination scenarios. In a later analysis, each TCR beta chain was defined by its CDR3 amino acid sequence together with its V-gene family, and reads lacking a unique V-gene family were excluded. To address suspected cross-contamination and a sequencing artifact, a later analysis removed approximately 600 highly shared, low-generation-probability nucleotide sequences. In a later analysis, a clonal expansion index for each public chain was calculated from normalized within-repertoire ranks of inferred template counts. Generation probabilities in a later analysis came from a VDJ recombination model fitted to out-of-frame rearrangements, and those results were checked against IGoR. A later analysis scored TCR-TCR, TCR-HLA and TCR-CMV co-occurrence with hypergeometric tests, applying a repertoire-size bias correction to TCR pairs. To estimate false discovery rates, a later analysis permuted the HLA or CMV assignments 20 times. A later analysis grouped co-occurring TCRs with DBSCAN, adding TCRdist sequence similarity when clustering within HLA-allele-positive subsets. Co-occurrence clustering excluded repertoires with fewer than 30,000 or more than 120,000 public chains, plus five with anomalous nucleotide sharing. What TCRdb holds here is the immuneACCESS table cut down to in-frame rearrangements. Part of the clones is not present; checked against another copy, under half of the missing clones reflect an unresolved V gene, and the others are unexplained. V, J and clone size derive from that table, while D and trimming were established from the DNA sequence. The sample contains about 130,000 clones, 70% of them found a single time. 2.1% of the sample is in the top ten clones.

In this chain, TRBV7-2 is recombined with TRBJ1-1; 8 central nucleotides agree with TRBD1. The sequencing input was PBMCs. This TCR was sampled from a woman aged 55-75 years in good health and CMV-seropositive. The CDR3 reads CASSLNRDREAFF. The bases are TGTGCCAGCAGCTTAAATAGGGACAGGGAAGCTTTCTTT.